Listed below are T cell receptor beta chains from one sample, sequenced in a study of long-term antiretroviral therapy in people with HIV. Sequencing used immunoSEQ multiplex PCR; TCRdb keeps in-frame clones, though not all of them. The repertoire has over 10,000 clones, roughly three quarters of them found once; the top ten carry roughly a fifth. The material was unsorted PBMCs, obtained 0.5 years before starting antiretroviral therapy. The source of these receptors is a woman between 40 and 55 years old with HIV. Each CDR3 is given with its conserved first and last residue. Fields, in order: clone size, D gene, V gene, J gene, CDR3 protein, CDR3 DNA. D genes are given only for firm matches. Rows may omit the clone size; those that give it use once, few, many or a size class.

clone_size: NA; d_call: TRBD1; v_call: TRBV7-8; j_call: TRBJ1-1; cdr3_aa: CASSHGQGKMNTEAFF; cdr3_nt: TGTGCCAGCAGCCATGGACAGGGGAAAATGAACACTGAAGCTTTCTTT
clone_size: NA; d_call: TRBD1; v_call: TRBV4-2; j_call: TRBJ1-2; cdr3_aa: CASSRAGWDSLLYGYTF; cdr3_nt: TGTGCCAGCAGCCGCGCAGGATGGGACAGTCTTCTCTATGGCTACACCTTC
clone_size: few; d_call: NA; v_call: TRBV19; j_call: TRBJ2-3; cdr3_aa: CASSIGNSMNTQYF; cdr3_nt: TGTGCCAGTAGTATTGGCAACTCTATGAATACGCAGTATTTT
clone_size: few; d_call: NA; v_call: TRBV4-1; j_call: TRBJ2-1; cdr3_aa: CASSQEERIEQFF; cdr3_nt: TGCGCCAGCAGCCAAGAAGAGCGGATTGAGCAGTTCTTC
clone_size: once; d_call: NA; v_call: TRBV9; j_call: TRBJ1-2; cdr3_aa: CASTRDENYGYTF; cdr3_nt: TGTGCCAGCACCCGGGACGAAAACTATGGCTACACCTTC
clone_size: NA; d_call: NA; v_call: TRBV29-1; j_call: TRBJ1-1; cdr3_aa: CSVADTEAFF; cdr3_nt: TGCAGCGTTGCGGACACTGAAGCTTTCTTT
clone_size: NA; d_call: TRBD1; v_call: TRBV13; j_call: TRBJ2-7; cdr3_aa: CASSQTRQGSSYEQYF; cdr3_nt: TGTGCCAGCAGCCAAACAAGACAGGGTTCCTCCTACGAGCAGTACTTC
clone_size: NA; d_call: TRBD1; v_call: TRBV5-4; j_call: TRBJ1-2; cdr3_aa: CASSPGQGIHGYTF; cdr3_nt: TGTGCCAGCAGCCCGGGACAGGGGATCCATGGCTACACCTTC
clone_size: NA; d_call: NA; v_call: TRBV2; j_call: TRBJ2-3; cdr3_aa: CASKAEHTQYF; cdr3_nt: TGTGCCAGCAAGGCAGAGCATACGCAGTATTTT
clone_size: once; d_call: NA; v_call: TRBV6-5; j_call: TRBJ1-4; cdr3_aa: CASSSREEGEKLFF; cdr3_nt: TGTGCCAGCAGTTCCCGAGAGGAAGGTGAAAAACTGTTTTTT
clone_size: NA; d_call: NA; v_call: TRBV15; j_call: TRBJ2-3; cdr3_aa: CATSRDGGPLRTDTQYF; cdr3_nt: TGTGCCACCAGCAGAGATGGAGGTCCCCTCCGCACAGATACGCAGTATTTT
clone_size: NA; d_call: TRBD2; v_call: TRBV30; j_call: TRBJ2-4; cdr3_aa: CAWSVAGGLDIQYF; cdr3_nt: TGTGCCTGGAGTGTAGCGGGGGGGCTGGACATTCAGTACTTC
clone_size: NA; d_call: NA; v_call: TRBV5-5; j_call: TRBJ1-2; cdr3_aa: CASSLARTAYGYTF; cdr3_nt: TGTGCCAGCAGCTTGGCCCGGACAGCCTATGGCTACACCTTC
clone_size: few; d_call: TRBD1; v_call: TRBV7-9; j_call: TRBJ1-1; cdr3_aa: CASSPRDSNTEAFF; cdr3_nt: TGTGCCAGCAGCCCCCGGGACAGCAACACTGAAGCTTTCTTT
clone_size: NA; d_call: NA; v_call: TRBV28; j_call: TRBJ2-7; cdr3_aa: CASSSPRELSYEQYF; cdr3_nt: TGTGCCAGCAGTTCCCCCCGGGAGCTATCCTACGAGCAGTACTTC
clone_size: few; d_call: NA; v_call: TRBV5-1; j_call: TRBJ2-1; cdr3_aa: CASSVAYLGGGYNEQFF; cdr3_nt: TGCGCCAGCAGCGTGGCCTATTTGGGGGGAGGCTACAATGAGCAGTTCTTC
clone_size: NA; d_call: NA; v_call: TRBV5-6; j_call: TRBJ2-1; cdr3_aa: CASSLLQGRNEQFF; cdr3_nt: TGTGCCAGCAGCTTGTTACAGGGTAGGAATGAGCAGTTCTTC
clone_size: NA; d_call: NA; v_call: TRBV6-6; j_call: TRBJ2-7; cdr3_aa: CASGGILNDYEQYF; cdr3_nt: TGTGCCAGCGGCGGGATTCTTAACGACTACGAGCAGTACTTC
clone_size: NA; d_call: NA; v_call: TRBV4-2; j_call: TRBJ2-1; cdr3_aa: CASSQGDWSSYNEQFF; cdr3_nt: TGTGCCAGCAGCCAAGGGGACTGGAGCTCCTACAATGAGCAGTTCTTC
clone_size: NA; d_call: NA; v_call: TRBV30; j_call: TRBJ1-4; cdr3_aa: CAWSVPGREKLFF; cdr3_nt: TGTGCCTGGAGTGTACCAGGGCGGGAAAAACTGTTTTTT
clone_size: few; d_call: NA; v_call: TRBV4-1; j_call: TRBJ2-7; cdr3_aa: CASSQDPRTYEQYF; cdr3_nt: TGCGCCAGCAGCCAAGATCCCCGGACGTACGAGCAGTACTTC
clone_size: NA; d_call: NA; v_call: TRBV20-1; j_call: TRBJ1-2; cdr3_aa: CSAAYGYTF; cdr3_nt: TGCAGTGCTGCCTATGGCTACACCTTC
clone_size: few; d_call: NA; v_call: TRBV4-1; j_call: TRBJ1-5; cdr3_aa: CASSQDGGLGNQPQHF; cdr3_nt: TGCGCCAGCAGCCAAGATGGGGGGCTCGGCAATCAGCCCCAGCATTTT
clone_size: NA; d_call: TRBD1; v_call: TRBV9; j_call: TRBJ2-5; cdr3_aa: CASSRVGTGLQETQYF; cdr3_nt: TGTGCCAGCAGTCGCGTCGGGACAGGCCTGCAAGAGACCCAGTACTTC
clone_size: NA; d_call: TRBD1; v_call: TRBV4-3; j_call: TRBJ2-6; cdr3_aa: CASSQDSTGEISGANVLTF; cdr3_nt: TGCGCCAGCAGCCAAGATTCCACAGGGGAAATCTCTGGGGCCAACGTCCTGACTTTC
clone_size: NA; d_call: NA; v_call: TRBV6-5; j_call: TRBJ2-5; cdr3_aa: CASSYFSAETQYF; cdr3_nt: TGTGCCAGCAGTTACTTTAGCGCAGAGACCCAGTACTTC
clone_size: NA; d_call: NA; v_call: TRBV4-2; j_call: TRBJ1-2; cdr3_aa: CASSPTEYYGYTF; cdr3_nt: TGTGCCAGCAGCCCCACCGAGTACTATGGCTACACCTTC
clone_size: NA; d_call: TRBD1; v_call: TRBV4-1; j_call: TRBJ2-2; cdr3_aa: CASSPQDRGPGELFF; cdr3_nt: TGCGCCAGCAGTCCCCAGGACAGGGGGCCCGGGGAGCTGTTTTTT
clone_size: few; d_call: NA; v_call: TRBV19; j_call: TRBJ1-1; cdr3_aa: CASSISKNTEAFF; cdr3_nt: TGTGCCAGTAGTATCTCCAAGAACACTGAAGCTTTCTTT
clone_size: NA; d_call: NA; v_call: TRBV5-1; j_call: TRBJ2-1; cdr3_aa: CASSLVGALNDEQFF; cdr3_nt: TGCGCCAGCAGCTTGGTAGGGGCCCTCAATGATGAGCAGTTCTTC
clone_size: NA; d_call: NA; v_call: TRBV4-1; j_call: TRBJ1-2; cdr3_aa: CASSQDQGYGYTF; cdr3_nt: TGCGCCAGCAGCCAAGATCAAGGGTATGGCTACACCTTC
clone_size: NA; d_call: NA; v_call: TRBV6-5; j_call: TRBJ2-3; cdr3_aa: CASRAGAHTDTQYF; cdr3_nt: TGTGCCAGCAGAGCAGGGGCTCACACAGATACGCAGTATTTT
clone_size: NA; d_call: TRBD1; v_call: TRBV4-3; j_call: TRBJ2-7; cdr3_aa: CASSQRTGFGYEQYF; cdr3_nt: TGCGCCAGCAGCCAAAGGACAGGGTTTGGGTACGAGCAGTACTTC
clone_size: once; d_call: NA; v_call: TRBV7-8; j_call: TRBJ1-2; cdr3_aa: CASSSAGDGYTF; cdr3_nt: TGTGCCAGCAGCTCGGCTGGTGATGGCTACACCTTC
clone_size: NA; d_call: TRBD2; v_call: TRBV7-9; j_call: TRBJ2-5; cdr3_aa: CASSSFGGSQETQYF; cdr3_nt: TGTGCCAGCAGCTCGTTCGGGGGGTCACAAGAGACCCAGTACTTC
clone_size: NA; d_call: NA; v_call: TRBV11-2; j_call: TRBJ2-5; cdr3_aa: CASSPQIQETQYF; cdr3_nt: TGTGCCAGCAGCCCACAGATACAAGAGACCCAGTACTTC
clone_size: NA; d_call: NA; v_call: TRBV27; j_call: TRBJ2-7; cdr3_aa: CASSLSTGGYYEQYF; cdr3_nt: TGTGCCAGCAGTTTATCGACTGGGGGTTACTACGAGCAGTACTTC
clone_size: NA; d_call: NA; v_call: TRBV20-1; j_call: TRBJ2-1; cdr3_aa: CSASAGPEQFF; cdr3_nt: TGCAGTGCTTCCGCGGGACCCGAGCAGTTCTTC
clone_size: NA; d_call: NA; v_call: TRBV7-2; j_call: TRBJ2-7; cdr3_aa: CASSSEGVQENSYEQYF; cdr3_nt: TGTGCCAGCAGCTCTGAGGGGGTTCAGGAAAACTCCTACGAGCAGTACTTC
clone_size: few; d_call: TRBD1; v_call: TRBV19; j_call: TRBJ1-1; cdr3_aa: CASSTRTGLNTEAFF; cdr3_nt: TGTGCCAGTAGTACAAGGACAGGGCTGAACACTGAAGCTTTCTTT
clone_size: NA; d_call: NA; v_call: TRBV5-4; j_call: TRBJ1-1; cdr3_aa: CASSSPGRVTEAFF; cdr3_nt: TGTGCCAGCAGCTCTCCGGGGCGAGTGACTGAAGCTTTCTTT
clone_size: NA; d_call: NA; v_call: TRBV4-3; j_call: TRBJ1-6; cdr3_aa: CASSQDDSQGSPLHF; cdr3_nt: TGCGCCAGCAGCCAAGACGACAGCCAGGGTTCACCCCTCCACTTT
clone_size: NA; d_call: NA; v_call: TRBV7-9; j_call: TRBJ1-4; cdr3_aa: CASGPIRDTVNEKLFF; cdr3_nt: TGTGCCAGCGGGCCAATCCGGGACACAGTTAATGAAAAACTGTTTTTT
clone_size: once; d_call: NA; v_call: TRBV15; j_call: TRBJ2-3; cdr3_aa: CATSRDRTTDTQYF; cdr3_nt: TGTGCCACCAGCAGAGATCGGACCACAGATACGCAGTATTTT
clone_size: once; d_call: NA; v_call: TRBV5-5; j_call: TRBJ2-1; cdr3_aa: CASSPTNNEQFF; cdr3_nt: TGTGCCAGCAGTCCCACCAACAATGAGCAGTTCTTC
clone_size: NA; d_call: TRBD1; v_call: TRBV27; j_call: TRBJ1-1; cdr3_aa: CASSLLKGASDEAFF; cdr3_nt: TGTGCCAGCAGTTTATTAAAGGGGGCGTCGGATGAAGCTTTCTTT
clone_size: NA; d_call: NA; v_call: TRBV6-1; j_call: TRBJ1-1; cdr3_aa: CASSEGTMNTEAFF; cdr3_nt: TGTGCCAGCAGTGAAGGGACTATGAACACTGAAGCTTTCTTT
clone_size: NA; d_call: NA; v_call: TRBV9; j_call: TRBJ1-2; cdr3_aa: CASSPRDSNYGYTF; cdr3_nt: TGTGCCAGCAGCCCCAGAGACAGCAACTATGGCTACACCTTC
clone_size: NA; d_call: NA; v_call: TRBV5-1; j_call: TRBJ2-2; cdr3_aa: CASSLEGQNTGELFF; cdr3_nt: TGCGCCAGCAGCTTGGAGGGACAGAACACCGGGGAGCTGTTTTTT
clone_size: NA; d_call: NA; v_call: TRBV30; j_call: TRBJ1-1; cdr3_aa: CAWGQGKTEAFF; cdr3_nt: TGTGCCTGGGGGCAGGGGAAGACTGAAGCTTTCTTT
clone_size: NA; d_call: NA; v_call: TRBV5-1; j_call: TRBJ1-1; cdr3_aa: CASSSLVSRNTEAFF; cdr3_nt: TGCGCCAGCAGTTCCCTCGTATCCCGGAACACTGAAGCTTTCTTT
clone_size: few; d_call: TRBD1; v_call: TRBV5-1; j_call: TRBJ1-5; cdr3_aa: CASSQGDRDQPQHF; cdr3_nt: TGCGCCAGCAGCCAGGGGGACAGGGATCAGCCCCAGCATTTT
clone_size: few; d_call: TRBD1; v_call: TRBV10-3; j_call: TRBJ1-4; cdr3_aa: CAISPGQGDEKLFF; cdr3_nt: TGTGCCATCAGTCCGGGACAGGGGGATGAAAAACTGTTTTTT